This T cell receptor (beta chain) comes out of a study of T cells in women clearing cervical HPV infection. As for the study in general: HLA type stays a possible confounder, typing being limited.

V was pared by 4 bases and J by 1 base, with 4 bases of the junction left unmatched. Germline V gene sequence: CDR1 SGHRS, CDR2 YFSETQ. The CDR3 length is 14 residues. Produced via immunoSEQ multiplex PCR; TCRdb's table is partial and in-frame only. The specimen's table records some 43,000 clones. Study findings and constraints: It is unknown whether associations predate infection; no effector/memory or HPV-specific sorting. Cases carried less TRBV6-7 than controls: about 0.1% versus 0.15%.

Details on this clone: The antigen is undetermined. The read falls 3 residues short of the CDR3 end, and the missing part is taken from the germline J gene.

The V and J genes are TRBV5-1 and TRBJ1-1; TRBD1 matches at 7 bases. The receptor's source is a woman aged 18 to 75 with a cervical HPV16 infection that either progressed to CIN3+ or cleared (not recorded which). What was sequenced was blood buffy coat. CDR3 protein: CASSTGQKNTEAFF. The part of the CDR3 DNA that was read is TGCGCCAGCAGCACGGGACAGAAGAACACTGAA.